This TCR beta chain was sequenced for a study of shared clonotypes between healthy human individuals. CDR1 is SGHRS and CDR2 is YFSETQ in the germline V gene. The CDR3 totals 14 residues. Trimming pared 2 bases from V and 0 bases from J, leaving 6 bases between. Clones were sequenced by immunoSEQ multiplex PCR, and TCRdb holds only the in-frame ones, with some missing. In the table there are 1,400,000 or so clones, 98% to 99% of which are singletons. The rearrangement links TRBV5-1 to TRBJ1-3; D unresolved. This sequence originates from a man younger than 40 in good health. The sequenced sample was naive CD4+ T cells sorted from blood. The subset is: CD45RA+ positively selected. Written as DNA, the CDR3 is TGCGCCAGCAGCTTAACCCACTCTGGAAACACCATATATTTT. This gives the protein CASSLTHSGNTIYF.